This T cell receptor (beta chain) is drawn from a study of blood T cells in healthy people across ages. Across the study: Template switching captured about one barcoded beta molecule per two T cells. Study-wide points: The study found more naive CD4+ cells and higher diversity in long-lived than aged donors.

A second PCR, run for about 6 to 12 cycles, used a sample-barcoded 5' primer plus a J-beta primer mix. TCRdb reprocessed the 5' RACE reads via MiXCR and lists one record per CDR3 protein. The sample includes about 680,000 distinct CDR3 sequences, around half of them seen just once. The CDR3 is 15 residues long. Germline lookup yields CDR1 MNHNY and CDR2 SVGAGI (reference sequence). The junction had 12 bases not matched to a gene; V was cut back by 5 bases and J by 8 bases. As for this clonotype: Its specificity is not known.

The receptor was derived from a woman aged 60-75 years in good health. The J gene is TRBJ2-1, the V gene TRBV6-6; the match to TRBD2 covers 7 bases. Sequencing was done on a sample of blood. This CDR3 reads CASSKRGTTTDEQFF. In nucleotides, the CDR3 is TGTGCCAGCAGTAAACGGGGGACTACAACCGATGAGCAGTTCTTC.